This T cell receptor beta chain was sequenced during a study of blood T cell repertoires in COVID-19. The length of the CDR3 is 14 residues. Looked up from germline, CDR1 is MNHNS and CDR2 is SASEGT. V gave up 1 base and J gave up 5 bases; unmatched junction bases: 5. Repertoires were generated with immunoSEQ multiplex PCR, while TCRdb's copy carries only in-frame clones and drops some. Found here are over 350,000 clones, roughly 89% of them singletons; the top ten hold 4.3%. The source is a woman aged 25 to 39 with acute or convalescent COVID-19. The chain links TRBV6-1 to TRBJ2-7; TRBD2 matches at 7 bases. Material for sequencing was peripheral blood. The DNA of the CDR3 is TGTGCCAGCAGTGAAGGGGGGGGGACTAACGAGCAGTACTTC. It encodes CASSEGGGTNEQYF.